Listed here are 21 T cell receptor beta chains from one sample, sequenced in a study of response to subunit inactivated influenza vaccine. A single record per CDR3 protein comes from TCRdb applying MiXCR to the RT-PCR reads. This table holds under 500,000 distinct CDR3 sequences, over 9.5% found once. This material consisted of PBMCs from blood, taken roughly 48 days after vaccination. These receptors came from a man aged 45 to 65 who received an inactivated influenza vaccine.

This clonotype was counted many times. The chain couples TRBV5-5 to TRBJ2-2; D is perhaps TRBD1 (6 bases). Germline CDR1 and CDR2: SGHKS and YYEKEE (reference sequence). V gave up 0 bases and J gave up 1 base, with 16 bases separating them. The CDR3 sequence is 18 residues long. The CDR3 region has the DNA TGTGCCAGCAGCTTGGTTTCCCCCGGACAGCTGAACACCGGGGAGCTGTTTTTT. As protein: CASSLVSPGQLNTGELFF.

The DNA for the CDR3 is TGTGCCAGCAGCTTAGCGCGGCTAGCGGGAGGAGAGACCCAGTACTTC. This encodes CASSLARLAGGETQYF. The chain combines TRBV11-1 with TRBJ2-5; TRBD2 matches at 11 bases. The germline gives CDR1 SGHAT, CDR2 FQDESV (reference sequence). The CDR3 length is 16 residues. V trimming: 0 bases; J trimming: 4 bases; junction bases outside the gene matches: 4.

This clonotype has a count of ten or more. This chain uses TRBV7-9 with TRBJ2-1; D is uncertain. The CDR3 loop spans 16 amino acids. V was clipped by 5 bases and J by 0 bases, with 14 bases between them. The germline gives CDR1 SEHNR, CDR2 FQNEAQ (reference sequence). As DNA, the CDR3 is TGTGCCAGCAGCGATTATGCACATAGCTCCTACAATGAGCAGTTCTTC. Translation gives CASSDYAHSSYNEQFF. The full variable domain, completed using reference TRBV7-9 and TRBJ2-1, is DTGVSQNPRHKITKRGQNVTFRCDPISEHNRLYWYRQTLGQGPEFLTYFQNEAQLEKSRLLSDRFSAERPKGSFSTLEIQRTEQGDSAMYLCASSDYAHSSYNEQFFGPGTRLTVL.

The DNA for the CDR3 is TGTGCCACCAGTGATTCTCCCCCCGGGAATGGGGCCAACGTCCTGACTTTC. Its translation is CATSDSPPGNGANVLTF. V and J are TRBV24-1 and TRBJ2-6; possible D gene TRBD2, 5 bases. V was cut by 2 bases and J by 3 bases, with 13 bases left in between. This CDR3 is 17 amino acids long. The germline V gene has CDR1 KGHDR and CDR2 SFDVKD.

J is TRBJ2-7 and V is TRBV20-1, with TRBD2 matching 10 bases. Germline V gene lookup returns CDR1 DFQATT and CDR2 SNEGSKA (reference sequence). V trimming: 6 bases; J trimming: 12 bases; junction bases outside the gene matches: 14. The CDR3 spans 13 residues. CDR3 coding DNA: TGCAGTGCAAAAGGGCCAGCGGGAGGGCCGCCGTACTTC. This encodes CSAKGPAGGPPYF.

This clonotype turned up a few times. CDR3 coding DNA: TGCAGCGGCCAGCCTTATGACAGGGTAACTGAAGCTTTCTTT. It translates to CSGQPYDRVTEAFF. V gene TRBV29-1 combines with J gene TRBJ1-1, with TRBD1 matching over 7 bases. After removal of 7 bases from V and 5 bases from J, the junction contained 13 bases not matched to a gene. Germline CDR1 and CDR2: SQVTM and ANQGSEA. The CDR3 sequence is 14 residues long.

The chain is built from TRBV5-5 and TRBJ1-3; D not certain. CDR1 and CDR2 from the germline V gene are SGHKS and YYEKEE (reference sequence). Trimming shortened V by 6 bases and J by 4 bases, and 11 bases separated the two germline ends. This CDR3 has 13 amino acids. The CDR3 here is CASTTLGGNTIYF. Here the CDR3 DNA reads TGTGCCAGCACCACACTTGGGGGAAACACCATATATTTT.

The CDR3 bases are TGCGCCAGCAGCCAAGATCCGGGACAGGGGGCATCAGGGGCCAACGTCCTGACTTTC. This sequence encodes CASSQDPGQGASGANVLTF. The chain links TRBV4-1 to TRBJ2-6; 12 positions match TRBD1. V shed 0 bases, J shed 4 bases, and the junction held 7 bases outside the gene matches. The length of the CDR3 is 19 residues. Germline V gene data show CDR1 as MGHRA and CDR2 as YSYEKL.

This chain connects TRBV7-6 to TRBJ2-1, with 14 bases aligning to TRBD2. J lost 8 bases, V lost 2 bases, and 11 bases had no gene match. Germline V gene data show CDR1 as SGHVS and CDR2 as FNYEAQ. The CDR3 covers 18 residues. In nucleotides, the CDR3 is TGTGCCAGCAGCTTACTCGCCGGGACTAGCGGGAGTACCTATGAGCAGTTCTTC. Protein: CASSLLAGTSGSTYEQFF.

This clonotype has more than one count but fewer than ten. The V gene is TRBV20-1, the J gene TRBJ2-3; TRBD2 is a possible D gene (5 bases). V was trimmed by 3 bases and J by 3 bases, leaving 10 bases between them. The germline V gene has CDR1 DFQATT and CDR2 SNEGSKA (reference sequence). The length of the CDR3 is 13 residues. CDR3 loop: CSASSVATDTQYF. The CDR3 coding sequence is TGCAGTGCTAGTTCGGTAGCGACAGATACGCAGTATTTT.

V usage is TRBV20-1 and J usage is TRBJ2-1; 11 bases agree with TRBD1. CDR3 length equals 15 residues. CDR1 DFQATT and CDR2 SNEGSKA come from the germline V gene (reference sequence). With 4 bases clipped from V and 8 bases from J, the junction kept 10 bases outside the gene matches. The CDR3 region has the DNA TGCAGTGCTATCCACGGGACAGGGGGTACCCATGAGCAGTTCTTC. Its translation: CSAIHGTGGTHEQFF.

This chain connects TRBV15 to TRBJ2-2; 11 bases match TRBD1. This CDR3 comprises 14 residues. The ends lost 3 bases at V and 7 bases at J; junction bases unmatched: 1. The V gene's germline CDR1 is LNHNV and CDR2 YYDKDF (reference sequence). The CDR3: CATSRGTGGGELFF. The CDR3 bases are TGTGCCACCAGCAGGGGGACAGGGGGCGGGGAGCTGTTTTTT.

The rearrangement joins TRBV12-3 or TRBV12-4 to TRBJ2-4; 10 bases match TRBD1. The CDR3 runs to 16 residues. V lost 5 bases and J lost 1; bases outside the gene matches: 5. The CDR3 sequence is CASSPWDRGAKNIQYF. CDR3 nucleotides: TGTGCCAGCAGTCCATGGGACAGGGGCGCCAAAAACATTCAGTACTTC.

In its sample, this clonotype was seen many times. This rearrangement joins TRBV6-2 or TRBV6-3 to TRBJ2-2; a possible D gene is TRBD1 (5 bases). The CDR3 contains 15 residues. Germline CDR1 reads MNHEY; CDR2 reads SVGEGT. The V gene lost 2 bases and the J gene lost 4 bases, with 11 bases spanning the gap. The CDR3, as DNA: TGTGCCAGCAGTTACCTGGTTCAGGGCACCGGGGAGCTGTTTTTT. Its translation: CASSYLVQGTGELFF.

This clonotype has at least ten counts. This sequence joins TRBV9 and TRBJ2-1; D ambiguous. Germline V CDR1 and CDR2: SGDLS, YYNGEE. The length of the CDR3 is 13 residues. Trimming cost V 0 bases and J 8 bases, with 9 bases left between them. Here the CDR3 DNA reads TGTGCCAGCAGCGTAGCATGGGGTGATGAGCAGTTCTTC. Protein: CASSVAWGDEQFF.

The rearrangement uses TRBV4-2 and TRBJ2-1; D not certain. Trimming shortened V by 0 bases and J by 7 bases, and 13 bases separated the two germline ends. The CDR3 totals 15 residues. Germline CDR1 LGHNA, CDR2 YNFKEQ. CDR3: CASSQDVAVGNEQFF. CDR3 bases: TGTGCCAGCAGCCAAGATGTGGCGGTTGGGAATGAGCAGTTCTTC.

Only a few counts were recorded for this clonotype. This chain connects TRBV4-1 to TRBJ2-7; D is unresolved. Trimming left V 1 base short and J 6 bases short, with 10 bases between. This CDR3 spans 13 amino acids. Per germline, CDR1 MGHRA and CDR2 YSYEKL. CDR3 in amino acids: CASSQASALEQYF. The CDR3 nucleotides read TGCGCCAGCAGCCAAGCCTCCGCCCTCGAGCAGTACTTC.

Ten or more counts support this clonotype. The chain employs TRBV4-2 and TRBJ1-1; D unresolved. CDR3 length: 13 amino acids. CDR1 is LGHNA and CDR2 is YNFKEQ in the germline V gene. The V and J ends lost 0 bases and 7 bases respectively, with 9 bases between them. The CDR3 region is CASSQDRTVEAFF. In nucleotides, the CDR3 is TGTGCCAGCAGCCAAGACAGGACGGTTGAAGCTTTCTTT.

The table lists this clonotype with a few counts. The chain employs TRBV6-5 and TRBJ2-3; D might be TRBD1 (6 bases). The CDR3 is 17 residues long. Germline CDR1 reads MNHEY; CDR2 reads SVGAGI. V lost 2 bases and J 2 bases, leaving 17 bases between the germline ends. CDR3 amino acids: CASSYATGSPTTDTQYF. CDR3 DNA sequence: TGTGCCAGCAGTTACGCAACAGGGAGTCCCACCACAGATACGCAGTATTTT.

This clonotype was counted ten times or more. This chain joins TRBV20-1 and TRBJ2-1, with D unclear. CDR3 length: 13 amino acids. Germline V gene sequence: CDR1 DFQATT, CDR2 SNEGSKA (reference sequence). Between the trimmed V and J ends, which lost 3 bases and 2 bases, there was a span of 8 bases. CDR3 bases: TGCAGTGCTAGGTCTGTTCCCTACAATGAGCAGTTCTTC. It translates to CSARSVPYNEQFF.

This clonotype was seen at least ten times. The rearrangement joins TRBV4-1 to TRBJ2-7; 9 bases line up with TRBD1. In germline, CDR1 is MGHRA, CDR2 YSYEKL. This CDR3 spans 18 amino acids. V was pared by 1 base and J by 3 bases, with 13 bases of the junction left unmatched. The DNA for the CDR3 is TGCGCCAGCAGCCAAGGGGTTTTAGGCGGGACAGGGAGCTACGAGCAGTACTTC. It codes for CASSQGVLGGTGSYEQYF.